Detailed here is one TCR beta chain. What it recognizes is unknown. Germline loops: CDR1 MNHNS, CDR2 SASEGT. V lost 3 bases to trimming and J lost 4 bases, with 15 bases between them. The CDR3 runs 15 residues. Sequencing was performed with immunoSEQ multiplex PCR; in TCRdb, only in-frame clones are kept and a portion is missing. The table shows 75,000 to 95,000 clones, with approximately 81% occurring only once. The sample is drawn from a study of T cell responses to AZD1222 COVID-19 vaccine. The overall study: Second doses that came at about 4 or about 12 weeks were put together.

Whole-study results and caveats: The number of AZD1222 recipients seropositive at baseline was only six. Across the whole spike, CD4 TCRs peaked at regions 160-218 and 743-854.

The V gene is TRBV6-1, the J gene TRBJ2-5; D might be TRBD2 (5 bases). The clonotype comes from an adult in good health. The starting material was peripheral blood, obtained on day 0 of AZD1222 vaccination. The CDR3 loop is CASSEPARDSETQYF. CDR3 DNA sequence: TGTGCCAGCAGTGAGCCTGCGAGGGATTCAGAGACCCAGTACTTC.